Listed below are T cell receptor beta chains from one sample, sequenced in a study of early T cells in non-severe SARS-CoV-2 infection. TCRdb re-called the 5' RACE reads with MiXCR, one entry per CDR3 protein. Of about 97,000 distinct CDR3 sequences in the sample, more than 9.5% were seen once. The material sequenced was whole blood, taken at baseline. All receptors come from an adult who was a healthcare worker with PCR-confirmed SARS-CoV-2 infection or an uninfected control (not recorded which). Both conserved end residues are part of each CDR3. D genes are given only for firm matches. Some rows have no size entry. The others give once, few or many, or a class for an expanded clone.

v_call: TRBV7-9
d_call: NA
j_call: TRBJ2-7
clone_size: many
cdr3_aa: CASSPPAGRWNEQYF
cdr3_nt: TGTGCCAGCAGCCCCCCCGCGGGCCGTTGGAACGAGCAGTACTTC

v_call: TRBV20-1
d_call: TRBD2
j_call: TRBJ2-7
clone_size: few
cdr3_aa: CSARDLSGRLYEQYF
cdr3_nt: TGCAGTGCTAGAGATTTAAGCGGGAGGCTCTACGAGCAGTACTTC

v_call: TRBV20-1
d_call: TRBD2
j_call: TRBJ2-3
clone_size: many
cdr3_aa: CSARAGGVDTQYF
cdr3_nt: TGCAGTGCTAGAGCGGGGGGTGTAGATACGCAGTATTTT

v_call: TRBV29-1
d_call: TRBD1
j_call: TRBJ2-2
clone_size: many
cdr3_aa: CSVSRQGNTGELFF
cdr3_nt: TGCAGCGTTTCTCGACAGGGGAACACCGGGGAGCTGTTTTTT

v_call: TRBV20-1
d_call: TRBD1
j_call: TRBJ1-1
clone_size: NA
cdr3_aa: CSARVGGAITEAFF
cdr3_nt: TGCAGTGCTAGAGTAGGGGGCGCGATCACTGAAGCTTTCTTT

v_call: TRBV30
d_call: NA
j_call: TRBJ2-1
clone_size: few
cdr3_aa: CAWSVWPYNEQFF
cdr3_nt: TGTGCCTGGAGTGTGTGGCCGTACAATGAGCAGTTCTTC

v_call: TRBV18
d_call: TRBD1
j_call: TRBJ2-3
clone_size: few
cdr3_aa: CASSPPPGTGADTQYF
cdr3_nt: TGTGCCAGCTCACCACCGCCCGGGACAGGGGCTGATACGCAGTATTTT

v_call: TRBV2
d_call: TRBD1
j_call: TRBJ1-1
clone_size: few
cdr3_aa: CATGRDRGGLNTEAFF
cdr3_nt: TGTGCCACAGGCCGGGACAGGGGCGGCCTGAACACTGAAGCTTTCTTT

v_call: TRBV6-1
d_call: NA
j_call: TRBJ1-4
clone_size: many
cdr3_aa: CASSKQLSAATNEKLFF
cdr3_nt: TGTGCCAGCAGTAAACAGTTGAGCGCGGCGACTAATGAAAAACTGTTTTTT

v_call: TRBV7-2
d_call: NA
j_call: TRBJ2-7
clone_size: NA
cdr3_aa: CASSPDLSYEQYF
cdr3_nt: TGTGCCAGCAGCCCCGATCTCTCCTACGAGCAGTACTTC

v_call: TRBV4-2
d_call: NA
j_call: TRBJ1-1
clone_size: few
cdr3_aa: CASSQALGGGTEAFF
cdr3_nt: TGTGCCAGCAGCCAGGCCCTGGGGGGGGGCACTGAAGCTTTCTTT

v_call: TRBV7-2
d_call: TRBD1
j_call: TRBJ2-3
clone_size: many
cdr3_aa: CASSSPGQGASDTQYF
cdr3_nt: TGTGCCAGCAGTTCTCCGGGACAGGGGGCATCAGATACGCAGTATTTT

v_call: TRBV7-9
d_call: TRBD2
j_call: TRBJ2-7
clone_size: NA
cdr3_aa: CASSNGLAGWYEQYF
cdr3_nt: TGTGCCAGCAGCAATGGACTAGCGGGATGGTACGAGCAGTACTTC

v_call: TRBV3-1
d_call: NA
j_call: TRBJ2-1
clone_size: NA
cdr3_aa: CASSQVYEQFF
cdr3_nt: TGTGCCAGCAGCCAAGTGTATGAGCAGTTCTTC

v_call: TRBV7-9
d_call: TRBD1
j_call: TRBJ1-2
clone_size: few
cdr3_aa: CASSTDRGGLSYGYTF
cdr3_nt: TGTGCCAGCAGCACCGACAGGGGGGGGCTGTCCTATGGCTACACCTTC

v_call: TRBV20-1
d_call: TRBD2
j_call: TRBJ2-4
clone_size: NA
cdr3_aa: CSASLVSGRSGNIQYF
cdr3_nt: TGCAGTGCTAGTTTAGTTAGCGGGAGATCGGGAAACATTCAGTACTTC

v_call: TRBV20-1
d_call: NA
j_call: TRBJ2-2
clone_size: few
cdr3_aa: CSAPKRGTGELFF
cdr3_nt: TGCAGTGCTCCAAAAAGGGGTACCGGGGAGCTGTTTTTT

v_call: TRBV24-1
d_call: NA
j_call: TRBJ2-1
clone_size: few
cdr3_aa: CATSAVDRYNEQFF
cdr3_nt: TGTGCCACCAGTGCCGTGGACCGGTACAATGAGCAGTTCTTC

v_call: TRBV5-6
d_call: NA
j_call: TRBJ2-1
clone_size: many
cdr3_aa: CASSFAAGSSYNEQFF
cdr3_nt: TGTGCCAGCAGCTTTGCGGCCGGATCGTCCTACAATGAGCAGTTCTTC

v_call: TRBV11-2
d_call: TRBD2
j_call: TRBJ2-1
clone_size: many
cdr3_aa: CASSLGTSGINEQFF
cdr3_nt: TGTGCCAGCAGCTTAGGGACTAGCGGGATCAATGAGCAGTTCTTC

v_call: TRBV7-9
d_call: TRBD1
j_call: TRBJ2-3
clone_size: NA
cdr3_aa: CASSPTGGSTDTQYF
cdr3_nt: TGTGCCAGCAGCCCGACAGGGGGAAGCACAGATACGCAGTATTTT

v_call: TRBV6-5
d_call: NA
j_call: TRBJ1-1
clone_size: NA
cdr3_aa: CASSPRGRNMNTEAFF
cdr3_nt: TGTGCCAGCAGTCCCCGCGGCAGGAACATGAACACTGAAGCTTTCTTT

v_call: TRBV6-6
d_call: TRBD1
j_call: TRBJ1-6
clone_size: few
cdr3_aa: CASSYGQAYNSPLHF
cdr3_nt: TGTGCCAGCAGTTACGGACAGGCTTATAATTCACCCCTCCACTTT

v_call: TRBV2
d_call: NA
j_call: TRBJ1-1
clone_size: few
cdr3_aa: CASSEEQYTEAFF
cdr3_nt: TGTGCCAGCAGTGAAGAACAGTACACTGAAGCTTTCTTT

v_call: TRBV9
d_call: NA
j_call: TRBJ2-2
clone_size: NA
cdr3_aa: CASSSTAGPRSGELFF
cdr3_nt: TGTGCCAGCAGTTCTACAGCCGGACCCCGAAGCGGGGAGCTGTTTTTT

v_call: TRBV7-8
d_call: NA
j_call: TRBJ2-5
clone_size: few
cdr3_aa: CASSLEADGTPQETQYF
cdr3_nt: TGTGCCAGCAGCTTAGAGGCAGATGGAACACCGCAAGAGACCCAGTACTTC

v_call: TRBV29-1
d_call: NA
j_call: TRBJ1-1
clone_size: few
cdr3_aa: CSVRPPGGEAFF
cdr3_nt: TGCAGCGTGCGACCCCCCGGAGGGGAAGCTTTCTTT

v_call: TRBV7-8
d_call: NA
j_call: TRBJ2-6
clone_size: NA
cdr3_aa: CASSLDGANVLTF
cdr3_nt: TGTGCCAGCAGCTTAGATGGGGCCAACGTCCTGACTTTC

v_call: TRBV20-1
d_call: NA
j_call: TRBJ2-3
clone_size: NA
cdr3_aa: CSARASADTQYF
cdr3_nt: TGCAGTGCAAGGGCCTCGGCAGATACGCAGTATTTT

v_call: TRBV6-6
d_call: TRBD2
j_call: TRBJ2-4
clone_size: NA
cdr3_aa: CASNEPAGTSGGAAKNIQYF
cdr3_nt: TGTGCCAGCAACGAGCCCGCCGGGACTAGCGGGGGGGCTGCCAAAAACATTCAGTACTTC

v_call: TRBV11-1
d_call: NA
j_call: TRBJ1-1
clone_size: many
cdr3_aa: CASSLESRRAGTEAFF
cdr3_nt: TGTGCCAGCAGCTTAGAGTCCCGAAGGGCGGGCACTGAAGCTTTCTTT

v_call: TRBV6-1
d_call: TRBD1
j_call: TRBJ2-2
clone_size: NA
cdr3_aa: CASSEWTGGTGELFF
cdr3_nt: TGTGCCAGCAGTGAGTGGACAGGGGGCACCGGGGAGCTGTTTTTT

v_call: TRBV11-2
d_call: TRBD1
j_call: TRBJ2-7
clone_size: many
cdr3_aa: CASSLTGGQEQYF
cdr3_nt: TGTGCCAGCAGCTTAACAGGGGGGCAAGAGCAGTACTTC

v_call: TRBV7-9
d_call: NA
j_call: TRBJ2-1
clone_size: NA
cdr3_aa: CASSLYSDPRGLRQFF
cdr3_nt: TGTGCCAGCAGCTTATATAGCGATCCAAGGGGCCTCCGACAGTTCTTC

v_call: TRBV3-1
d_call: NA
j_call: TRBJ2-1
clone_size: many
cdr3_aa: CASSLSISSYNEQFF
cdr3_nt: TGTGCCAGCAGCCTCTCCATTAGCTCCTACAATGAGCAGTTCTTC

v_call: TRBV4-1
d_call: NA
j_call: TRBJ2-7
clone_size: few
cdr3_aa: CASSPLEQHIYEQYF
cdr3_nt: TGCGCCAGCAGCCCATTAGAACAGCATATCTACGAGCAGTACTTC

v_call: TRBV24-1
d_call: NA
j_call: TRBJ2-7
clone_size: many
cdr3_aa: CATSDFYEQYF
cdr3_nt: TGTGCCACCAGTGATTTCTACGAGCAGTACTTC

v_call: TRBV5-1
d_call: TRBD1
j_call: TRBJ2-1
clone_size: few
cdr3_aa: CASSPGQRTYNEQFF
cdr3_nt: TGCGCCAGCAGCCCGGGACAGAGAACCTACAATGAGCAGTTCTTC

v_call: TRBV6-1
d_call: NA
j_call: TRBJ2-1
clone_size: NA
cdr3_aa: CASSEAAAGTGYNEQFF
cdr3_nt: TGTGCCAGCAGTGAAGCTGCGGCAGGGACGGGTTACAATGAGCAGTTCTTC

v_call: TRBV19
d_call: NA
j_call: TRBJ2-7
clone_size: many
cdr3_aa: CASSIGGNSYEQYF
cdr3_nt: TGTGCCAGTAGTATTGGCGGGAACTCCTACGAGCAGTACTTC

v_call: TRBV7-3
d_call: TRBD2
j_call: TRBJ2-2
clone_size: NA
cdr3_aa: CASSLNAGANTGELFF
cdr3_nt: TGTGCCAGCAGCTTAAATGCGGGGGCGAACACCGGGGAGCTGTTTTTT

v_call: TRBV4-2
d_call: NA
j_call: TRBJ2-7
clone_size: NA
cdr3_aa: CASSQGGGEFEQYF
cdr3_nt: TGTGCCAGCAGCCAAGGAGGGGGGGAGTTTGAGCAGTACTTC

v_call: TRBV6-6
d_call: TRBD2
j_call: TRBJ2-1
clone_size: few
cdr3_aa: CASSPRWSGGADEQFF
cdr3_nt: TGTGCCAGCAGTCCCCGGTGGAGCGGGGGGGCCGATGAGCAGTTCTTC

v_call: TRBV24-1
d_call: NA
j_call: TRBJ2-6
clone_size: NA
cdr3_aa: CATGTGTGANVLTF
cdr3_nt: TGTGCCACCGGCACGGGGACCGGGGCCAACGTCCTGACTTTC

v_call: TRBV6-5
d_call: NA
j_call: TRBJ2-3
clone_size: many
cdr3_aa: CASSYGADPSDTQYF
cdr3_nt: TGTGCCAGCAGTTACGGGGCAGACCCAAGTGATACGCAGTATTTT

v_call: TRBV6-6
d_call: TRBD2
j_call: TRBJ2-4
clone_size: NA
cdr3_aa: CASSYSNQGLAGGIAKNIQYF
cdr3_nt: TGTGCCAGCAGTTACTCAAATCAGGGACTAGCGGGAGGGATAGCCAAAAACATTCAGTACTTC

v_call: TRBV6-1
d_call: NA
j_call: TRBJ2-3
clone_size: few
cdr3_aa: CASSGTLPSTDTQYF
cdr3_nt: TGTGCCAGCAGTGGGACGTTGCCTAGCACAGATACGCAGTATTTT

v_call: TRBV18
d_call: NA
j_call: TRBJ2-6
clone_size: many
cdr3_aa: CASSPPKGANVLTF
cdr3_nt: TGTGCCAGCTCACCTCCGAAAGGGGCCAACGTCCTGACTTTC

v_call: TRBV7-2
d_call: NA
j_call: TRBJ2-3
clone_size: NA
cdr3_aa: CASSLQSDTQYF
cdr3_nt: TGTGCCAGCAGCTTACAGTCCGATACGCAGTATTTT

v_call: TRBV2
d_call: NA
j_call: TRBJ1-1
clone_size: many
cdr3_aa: CASRTGQGNTEAFF
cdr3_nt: TGTGCCAGCAGGACAGGTCAGGGGAACACTGAAGCTTTCTTT

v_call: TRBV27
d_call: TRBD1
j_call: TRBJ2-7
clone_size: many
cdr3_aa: CASSSQTGGLNEQYF
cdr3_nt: TGTGCCAGCAGTTCTCAGACAGGGGGCCTTAACGAGCAGTACTTC

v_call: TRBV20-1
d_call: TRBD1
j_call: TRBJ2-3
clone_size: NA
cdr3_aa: CSATPGGMGQGASDTQYF
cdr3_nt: TGCAGTGCCACCCCCGGGGGTATGGGACAGGGGGCTTCAGATACGCAGTATTTT

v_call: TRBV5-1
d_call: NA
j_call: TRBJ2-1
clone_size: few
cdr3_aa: CASSLIPGQSEQFF
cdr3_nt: TGCGCCAGCAGCTTGATCCCGGGGCAGTCGGAGCAGTTCTTC